These 6 T cell receptor beta chains were sequenced from one sample in a study of shared clonotypes between healthy human individuals (dated by TCRdb to 2020 to 2021). Libraries were prepared through the immunoSEQ multiplex PCR assay. TCRdb retrieved this table from immuneACCESS and kept in-frame rearrangements only. Not all clones are present; in checked studies, unresolved V genes account for under half, and no reason is known for the remainder. The sample profile shows 2.5 million or so clones; around 94% of them were found once. About 0.13% of the sample is taken by the ten largest. Material for sequencing was naive CD4+ T cells sorted from blood. Explained via the paper, the cell subset or site label denotes: CD45RA+ positively selected. Receptor source: a man in his late teens or twenties in good health.

V is TRBV19 and J is TRBJ2-5, with 10 bases lining up with TRBD1. V gave up 6 bases and J gave up 1 base; unmatched junction bases: 5. The CDR3 has 15 amino acids. Germline V gene sequence: CDR1 LNHDA, CDR2 SQIVND (reference sequence). The DNA for the CDR3 is TGTGCCAGTAGGCTGACAGGGGGCTTCCAAGAGACCCAGTACTTC. Its translation is CASRLTGGFQETQYF.

In its sample, this clone was seen once. V is TRBV18 and J is TRBJ1-1; 7 bases are a match to TRBD1. The CDR3 runs 15 residues. With 2 bases clipped from V and 2 bases from J, the junction kept 5 bases outside the gene matches. CDR1 is KGHSH, CDR2 LQKENI, per germline. The DNA for the CDR3 is TGTGCCAGCTCACCAGTTTCAGGGGGAAACACTGAAGCTTTCTTT. This sequence encodes CASSPVSGGNTEAFF.

A few counts support this clone. The V and J genes are TRBV11-2 and TRBJ2-7, with D perhaps TRBD1 (5 bases). Trimming took off 2 bases at V and 4 bases at J, with 15 bases between the two ends. CDR1 and CDR2 from the germline V gene are SGHAT and FQNNGV. CDR3 size: 15 residues. The CDR3 DNA is TGTGCCAGCAGCTTATTGGAGCTGTCAGGGTACGAGCAGTACTTC. Translating gives CASSLLELSGYEQYF.

The rearrangement joins TRBV28 to TRBJ2-5; no firm D call. The V gene lost 6 bases and the J gene lost 5 bases, with 10 bases spanning the gap. The CDR3 totals 12 residues. The germline V gene has CDR1 MDHEN and CDR2 SYDVKM. CDR3 DNA: TGTGCCAGCAGGTCGGCCAAGGAGACCCAGTACTTC. Amino acid sequence: CASRSAKETQYF.

This chain joins TRBV9 and TRBJ2-7; D ambiguous. CDR3 length equals 14 residues. The germline CDR1 and CDR2 sequences are SGDLS and YYNGEE. The V and J ends lost 0 bases and 1 base respectively, with 8 bases between them. CDR3 sequence reads: CASSVGLQSYEQYF. The CDR3, as DNA: TGTGCCAGCAGCGTAGGGCTCCAATCCTACGAGCAGTACTTC.

The genes are TRBV7-3 and TRBJ1-1; D is unresolved. The CDR3 sequence is 13 residues long. V gave up 2 bases and J gave up 4 bases, with 8 bases separating them. Germline V gene data show CDR1 as SGHTA and CDR2 as FQGTGA. CDR3 sequence: CASSLSSLTEAFF. CDR3 coding DNA: TGTGCCAGCAGCTTATCATCCCTCACTGAAGCTTTCTTT.